The rows below give T cell receptor beta chains drawn from one sample of a study of cytomegalovirus exposure and HLA in healthy donors. Measured with immunoSEQ multiplex PCR; TCRdb has only the in-frame clones, and not every one. The repertoire consists of hundreds of thousands of clones, with roughly 83% occurring once and the leading ten covering about 0.77%. The source material was PBMCs. These receptors came from a boy between 2 and 15 years old in good health and CMV-seronegative. The CDR3 runs from the conserved cysteine through the conserved F or W. A D gene is named only where the DNA matches it firmly. Not all rows give a size; the values are once, few, many and, for expanded clones, a class.

V	length	D	J	size	DNA	CDR3
TRBV10-1	13	TRBD1	TRBJ1-2	NA	TGCGCCAGCAGTACTGACAGGGTAGCGGGCTACACCTTC	CASSTDRVAGYTF
TRBV9	17	NA	TRBJ1-1	NA	TGTGCCAGCAGCGTAGGGCTAGACCCAGCCCAGGAGGGTGAAGCTTTCTTT	CASSVGLDPAQEGEAFF
TRBV6-5	12	TRBD1	TRBJ2-7	NA	TGTGCCAGCAGTCGGACAGGGTACGAGCAGTACTTC	CASSRTGYEQYF
TRBV15	17	TRBD1	TRBJ2-7	NA	TGTGCCACCAGCAGAGATAGGGGACAGGGGTCCTCCTACGAGCAGTACTTC	CATSRDRGQGSSYEQYF
TRBV6-5	16	NA	TRBJ1-1	few	TGTGCCAGCAGTTACTCGGGGGGATTAGGGATCTTAGGGGCTTTCTTT	CASSYSGGLGILGAFF
TRBV19	10	NA	TRBJ2-1	NA	TGTGCCAGTAGTTCTGGCCGGCAGTTCTTC	CASSSGRQFF
TRBV10-3	13	TRBD2	TRBJ2-3	NA	TGTGCCTCGCATAGCGGGAGCACAGATACGCAGTATTTT	CASHSGSTDTQYF
TRBV19	14	TRBD1	TRBJ2-7	NA	TGTGCCAGTAGTATGACAGGGGGTGATTACGAGCAGTACTTC	CASSMTGGDYEQYF
TRBV30	14	TRBD1	TRBJ1-4	NA	TGTGCCTGGAGTCTACAGGGGAAGTTAGAAAAACTGTTTTTT	CAWSLQGKLEKLFF
TRBV5-5	15	NA	TRBJ2-7	NA	TGTGCCAGCAGCTTGGAGGGGGGAGGGCCATACGAGCAGTACTTC	CASSLEGGGPYEQYF
TRBV5-1	14	TRBD2	TRBJ2-1	NA	TGCGCCAGCAGCTTAGTGACTAGCAACAATGAGCAGTTCTTC	CASSLVTSNNEQFF
TRBV7-6	18	TRBD1	TRBJ1-1	NA	TGTGCCAGCAGCACCCGACAGGGCCGTATTACTTCGAACACTGAAGCTTTCTTT	CASSTRQGRITSNTEAFF
TRBV23-1	15	NA	TRBJ1-1	NA	TGCGCCAGCAGGCCGGGAATCGGCGGGAACACTGAAGCTTTCTTT	CASRPGIGGNTEAFF
TRBV30	16	TRBD2	TRBJ2-5	once	TGTGCCTGGACCCGCTTACTAGCGGGGGGTAGGGAGACCCAGTACTTC	CAWTRLLAGGRETQYF
TRBV29-1	13	NA	TRBJ1-1	NA	TGCAGCGCTCTGAGAGGGGGGGGCGGGGAAGCTTTCTTT	CSALRGGGGEAFF
TRBV9	15	TRBD1	TRBJ2-7	few	TGTGCCAGCAGCCCGCGTGGGGACAGTTCCTACGAGCAGTACTTC	CASSPRGDSSYEQYF
TRBV7-2	16	TRBD2	TRBJ2-3	NA	TGTGCCAGCAGCTTATTAGCGGGGGGTCTCACAGATACGCAGTATTTT	CASSLLAGGLTDTQYF
TRBV5-1	16	TRBD2	TRBJ2-1	NA	TGCGCCAGCAGCTTCACCGGGACTAGCTCGTACAATGAGCAGTTCTTC	CASSFTGTSSYNEQFF
TRBV19	15	TRBD1	TRBJ2-2	NA	TGTGCCAGTAGTATTTACAGGGGGTACACCGGGGAGCTGTTTTTT	CASSIYRGYTGELFF
TRBV5-1	16	TRBD1	TRBJ1-2	NA	TGCGCCAGGGGATCGGACAGGGTAATTGGAAACTATGGCTACACCTTC	CARGSDRVIGNYGYTF
TRBV2	11	TRBD1	TRBJ2-2	NA	TGTGCCAATCAGGGGGCCGGGGAGCTGTTTTTT	CANQGAGELFF
TRBV9	15	NA	TRBJ2-2	once	TGTGCCAGCAGCTGGGACATAACTGACACCGGGGAGCTGTTTTTT	CASSWDITDTGELFF
TRBV30	15	TRBD1	TRBJ1-1	NA	TGTGCCTGGAGTGGGACAGGGGCCCTTGTTTTCGAAGCTTTCTTT	CAWSGTGALVFEAFF
TRBV27	16	TRBD1	TRBJ2-7	NA	TGTGCCAGCGGGTTAACTTGGGGACAGGGAGGAGGCGAGCAGTACTTC	CASGLTWGQGGGEQYF
TRBV5-1	15	TRBD1	TRBJ1-1	NA	TGCGCCAGCAGCTTGGGTCAGGGGGAGAACACTGAAGCTTTCTTT	CASSLGQGENTEAFF
TRBV4-1	19	TRBD1	TRBJ1-2	NA	TGCGCCAGCAGCCAAGGGAACACAGGGGGATCCCCGCGGTTGGGTGGCTACACCTTC	CASSQGNTGGSPRLGGYTF
TRBV20-1	11	NA	TRBJ1-1	NA	TGCAGTGCTAGTGTCGGGGGTTACGCTTTCTTT	CSASVGGYAFF
TRBV14	14	NA	TRBJ1-2	NA	TGTGCCAGCAGCCAAGAGGTATCGGGCTATGGCTACACCTTC	CASSQEVSGYGYTF
TRBV6-5	13	NA	TRBJ2-7	NA	TGTGCCAGCAGTTACTCCGGGATGAGGGAGCAGTACTTC	CASSYSGMREQYF
TRBV14	14	NA	TRBJ2-3	NA	TGTGCCAGCAGCCCGGGGTCCGGCACAGATACGCAGTATTTT	CASSPGSGTDTQYF
TRBV18	11	NA	TRBJ2-7	NA	TGTGCCAGCCGGTTTGGTTCCGAGCAGTACTTC	CASRFGSEQYF
TRBV6-1	14	NA	TRBJ1-5	NA	TGTGCCAGCAGTGAACTCAGGGTAGTTCAGCCCCAGCATTTT	CASSELRVVQPQHF
TRBV5-6	13	NA	TRBJ1-2	few	TGTGCCAGCAGCTTGGCCTCGGCGGATGGCTACACCTTC	CASSLASADGYTF
TRBV25-1	14	NA	TRBJ1-4	few	TGTGCCAGCAGTGAAGGGGGGGGTCCTGAAAAACTGTTTTTT	CASSEGGGPEKLFF
TRBV19	14	NA	TRBJ2-5	NA	TGTGCCAGTAGTTTAAAACAGGGCCAAGAGACCCAGTACTTC	CASSLKQGQETQYF
TRBV9	18	TRBD2	TRBJ2-3	NA	TGTGCCAGCAGCTCACCGAGGGCTAGCGGGGGGGCCTGGGATACGCAGTATTTT	CASSSPRASGGAWDTQYF
TRBV7-8	18	TRBD2	TRBJ2-7	NA	TGTGCCAGCAGCCCTCGGACTAGCGGGATATTCAGTCCGGACGAGCAGTACTTC	CASSPRTSGIFSPDEQYF
TRBV30	12	TRBD2	TRBJ2-5	NA	TGTGCCTGGGGTGGACTAGCGGAAGAGCAGTACTTC	CAWGGLAEEQYF
TRBV11-2	16	NA	TRBJ1-1	once	TGTGCCAGCAGCTTAACCTCGGAGGGTTTGAACACTGAAGCTTTCTTT	CASSLTSEGLNTEAFF
TRBV27	14	NA	TRBJ2-7	NA	TGTGCCAGCAGTTTAGACGGGAGAACCTACGAGCAGTACTTC	CASSLDGRTYEQYF
TRBV6-4	16	NA	TRBJ1-3	NA	TGTGCCAGCAGTGACCCCGGCGGGGGCCCTGGAAACACCATATATTTT	CASSDPGGGPGNTIYF
TRBV5-1	14	NA	TRBJ2-7	NA	TGCGCCAGCAGCTCCGACAGGACCTCCTACGAGCAGTACTTC	CASSSDRTSYEQYF
TRBV27	12	NA	TRBJ2-1	NA	TGTGCCAGCAGTCCAGGCCACAATGAGCAGTTCTTC	CASSPGHNEQFF
TRBV9	15	TRBD1	TRBJ2-1	NA	TGTGCCAGCAGCGTAGAAGGGACAGACTACAATGAGCAGTTCTTC	CASSVEGTDYNEQFF
TRBV9	16	NA	TRBJ1-2	NA	TGTGCCAGCAGAGCGGCAGGATTTGCGGGGCGGTATGGCTACACCTTC	CASRAAGFAGRYGYTF
TRBV6-5	13	NA	TRBJ1-1	NA	TGTGCCAGCAGTCCCACAGAGAACACTGAAGCTTTCTTT	CASSPTENTEAFF
TRBV27	15	NA	TRBJ1-2	NA	TGTGCCAGCAGTTCCCCAGTGACAGGAGTCCTGGGCTACACCTTC	CASSSPVTGVLGYTF
TRBV28	16	TRBD1	TRBJ1-2	NA	TGTGCCATATCTGCCGGGACAGCCGATACTAACTATGGCTACACCTTC	CAISAGTADTNYGYTF
TRBV27	13	NA	TRBJ1-4	NA	TGTGCCAGCAGGTTGCAGGGTAGAGAAAAACTGTTTTTT	CASRLQGREKLFF
TRBV29-1	15	TRBD2	TRBJ2-5	NA	TGCAGCGTCGTAGCGGGAGTGGATTTGGTAGAGACCCAGTACTTC	CSVVAGVDLVETQYF
TRBV7-8	16	TRBD2	TRBJ2-7	NA	TGTGCCAGCAGCTTAGCCCCTAGCGGCTCCATCTACGAGCAGTACTTC	CASSLAPSGSIYEQYF
TRBV11-2	15	TRBD2	TRBJ2-7	NA	TGTGCCAGCAGCTTAGAATCGGGGGGGTTCTACGAGCAGTACTTC	CASSLESGGFYEQYF